Below are 27 T cell receptor beta chains sequenced from a single sample in a study of blood T cell repertoires in COVID-19. Data came from immunoSEQ multiplex PCR; TCRdb stores just in-frame clones and leaves some out. Among roughly 120,000 clones listed, roughly four fifths were seen once. Sequencing was performed on peripheral blood. All receptors come from a woman in her sixties with acute or convalescent COVID-19.

The gene calls are TRBV2 and TRBJ1-5; D gene uncertain. Trimming shortened V by 1 base and J by 6 bases, and 16 bases separated the two germline ends. Germline-derived CDR1 and CDR2 are SNHLY and FYNNEI. The CDR3 is 16 residues long. The CDR3 is CASSEGRGSGGQPQHF. As DNA, the CDR3 is TGTGCCAGCAGTGAAGGTCGGGGATCGGGCGGTCAGCCCCAGCATTTT. Supplemented by reference TRBV2 and TRBJ1-5, the full variable domain reads EPEVTQTPSHQVTQMGQEVILRCVPISNHLYFYWYRQILGQKVEFLVSFYNNEISEKSEIFDDQFSVERPDGSNFTLKIRSTKLEDSAMYFCASSEGRGSGGQPQHFGDGTRLSIL.

This chain links TRBV6-2 or TRBV6-3 with TRBJ2-7; 12 positions agree with TRBD2. V gave up 5 bases and J gave up 7 bases; unmatched junction bases: 9. The CDR3 has 15 amino acids. The germline gives CDR1 MNHEY, CDR2 SVGEGT. The DNA of the CDR3 is TGTGCCAGCAGTAGCCTGGGACTAGCGGGTCAAGAGCAGTACTTC. Translation: CASSSLGLAGQEQYF.

The rearrangement joins TRBV29-1 to TRBJ2-1; 7 positions agree with TRBD2. In germline, CDR1 is SQVTM, CDR2 ANQGSEA. The CDR3 covers 14 residues. V lost 5 bases and J lost 9; bases outside the gene matches: 13. The CDR3 is CSVRPGLQSGEQFF. Written as DNA, the CDR3 is TGCAGCGTTCGTCCGGGACTACAATCCGGTGAGCAGTTCTTC.

The rearrangement links TRBV5-1 to TRBJ2-1, with 13 bases identical to TRBD2. Germline trimming cut 4 bases from V and 0 bases from J; bases unmatched to any gene: 10. Germline V gene sequence: CDR1 SGHRS, CDR2 YFSETQ. The CDR3 has 19 amino acids. The CDR3 nucleotides read TGCGCCAGCAGCCCTGGACTAGCGGGGGTCTCGAGCTCCTACAATGAGCAGTTCTTC. This sequence encodes CASSPGLAGVSSSYNEQFF.

The V call is TRBV25-1, the J call TRBJ1-4; 7 nucleotides line up with TRBD1. The CDR3 runs 16 residues. The V gene's germline CDR1 is MGHDK and CDR2 SYGVNS. Trimming removed 8 bases from V and 4 bases from J; junction bases left unmatched: 13. For the CDR3, the DNA is TGTGCCAGCGAAGAGGGGTTGGGGACAGATAATGAAAAACTGTTTTTT. Translation gives CASEEGLGTDNEKLFF.

The rearrangement uses TRBV6-5 and TRBJ2-7; a possible D gene is TRBD1 (5 bases). Looked up from germline, CDR1 is MNHEY and CDR2 is SVGAGI. Trimming cost V 5 bases and J 0 bases, with 8 bases left between them. The CDR3 spans 13 residues. The CDR3 sequence is CASSRQSSYEQYF. The CDR3 DNA follows: TGTGCCAGCAGTCGACAGTCCTCCTACGAGCAGTACTTC.

V usage is TRBV7-8 and J usage is TRBJ1-2; no firm D call. The CDR3 extends over 12 amino acids. Trimming pared 5 bases from V and 2 bases from J, leaving 6 bases between. Germline CDR1 and CDR2: SGHVS and FQNEAQ. CDR3 in DNA: TGTGCCAGCAGCAACGGGAACTATGGCTACACCTTC. This translates into CASSNGNYGYTF.

J is TRBJ2-7 and V is TRBV4-1, with D uncertain. Trimming shortened V by 1 base and J by 1 base, and 8 bases separated the two germline ends. This CDR3 is built from 14 residues. The germline V gene has CDR1 MGHRA and CDR2 YSYEKL. CDR3 nucleotide sequence: TGCGCCAGCAGCCAAGCCTACGGGTCCTACGAGCAGTACTTC. Translating gives CASSQAYGSYEQYF.

V gene TRBV15 combines with J gene TRBJ1-2; D gene unclear. This CDR3 region has 17 residues. The V end lost 1 base, the J end lost 4 bases, and 19 bases lay between the germline ends. Germline V gene data show CDR1 as LNHNV and CDR2 as YYDKDF (reference sequence). CDR3 amino acids: CATSRGAGHLAGYGYTF. The DNA for the CDR3 is TGTGCCACCAGCAGAGGGGCTGGGCACCTAGCAGGCTATGGCTACACCTTC.

The CDR3 loop reads CASSQEAGVSYNEQFF. Here the CDR3 DNA reads TGCGCCAGCAGCCAAGAGGCCGGGGTCTCCTACAATGAGCAGTTCTTC. The chain employs TRBV4-1 and TRBJ2-1; TRBD2 might be the D (5 bases). The V end lost 0 bases, the J end lost 0 bases, and 9 bases lay between the germline ends. The CDR3 has 16 amino acids. The germline gives CDR1 MGHRA, CDR2 YSYEKL.

This chain connects TRBV5-1 to TRBJ1-6; no clear D gene. The CDR3 contains 20 residues. Germline V lookup: CDR1 SGHRS, CDR2 YFSETQ. Trimming left V 4 bases short and J 7 bases short, with 30 bases between. The chain's CDR3 is CASSKKLENTGGNLNSPLHF. CDR3 bases: TGCGCCAGCAGCAAAAAACTAGAAAACACGGGCGGAAACCTAAATTCACCCCTCCACTTT. The full variable domain, rest sourced from reference TRBV5-1 and TRBJ1-6, is KAGVTQTPRYLIKTRGQQVTLSCSPISGHRSVSWYQQTPGQGLQFLFEYFSETQRNKGNFPGRFSGRQFSNSRSEMNVSTLELGDSALYLCASSKKLENTGGNLNSPLHFGNGTRLTVT.

This sequence joins TRBV29-1 and TRBJ1-2; 12 positions agree with TRBD1. Trimming took 0 bases from V and 8 from J; bases not matched to a gene: 10. This CDR3 contains 16 residues. Germline CDR1 SQVTM, CDR2 ANQGSEA. CDR3 DNA: TGCAGCGTTGAAGATCAAGGGGGGACAGGGGGCCAGGGCTACACCTTC. Translated: CSVEDQGGTGGQGYTF. Full variable domain (remainder filled in from reference TRBV29-1 and TRBJ1-2): SAVISQKPSRDICQRGTSLTIQCQVDSQVTMMFWYRQQPGQSLTLIATANQGSEATYESGFVIDKFPISRPNLTFSTLTVSNMSPEDSSIYLCSVEDQGGTGGQGYTFGSGTRLTVV.

This clone came up once. V and J are TRBV7-2 and TRBJ1-4; 9 bases map to TRBD1. The junction had 3 bases not matched to a gene; V was cut back by 1 base and J by 6 bases. The CDR3 extends over 15 amino acids. Germline V CDR1 and CDR2: SGHTA, FQGNSA. CDR3 DNA sequence: TGTGCCAGCAGCTTAGGGGGACAGGGTTATGAAAAACTGTTTTTT. Translating it yields CASSLGGQGYEKLFF.

This rearrangement joins TRBV3-1 (or the pseudogene TRBV3-2) to TRBJ1-4; D call uncertain. There are 14 residues in the CDR3. The germline CDR1 and CDR2 sequences are LGHDT and YNNKEL (reference sequence). The V and J ends lost 3 bases and 8 bases respectively, with 13 bases between them. Here the CDR3 DNA reads TGTGCCAGCAGCCATGGCCGGGGTGAAGAAAAACTGTTTTTT. The encoded protein is CASSHGRGEEKLFF.

The chain recombines TRBV4-3 with TRBJ1-6; D not certain. Germline V gene data show CDR1 as LGHNA and CDR2 as YSLEER. Trimming removed 4 bases from V and 6 bases from J, with 7 bases in between. There are 13 residues in the CDR3. CDR3 coding DNA: TGCGCCAGCAGCCGTGGGCCTAATTCACCCCTCCACTTT. Amino acids: CASSRGPNSPLHF.

Here the CDR3 reads CASSEGQVARQYF. In DNA, the CDR3 is TGTGCCAGCAGTGAAGGACAGGTAGCTAGGCAGTACTTC. The chain uses TRBV6-1 and TRBJ2-7, with D possibly matching TRBD1 (6 bases). Germline V lookup: CDR1 MNHNS, CDR2 SASEGT. V lost 1 base and J lost 9, with 13 bases in between. The CDR3 contains 13 residues.

The chain has TRBV24-1 and TRBJ2-5; 10 bases match TRBD2. V shed 7 bases and J 2 bases; nucleotides not matched to a gene: 6. The CDR3 runs to 15 residues. The germline V gene encodes CDR1 KGHDR and CDR2 SFDVKD. Here the CDR3 DNA reads TGTGCCACCAGCGATCGGACTAGCGGTCAAGAGACCCAGTACTTC. Amino acid sequence: CATSDRTSGQETQYF.

V gene TRBV6-2 or TRBV6-3 combines with J gene TRBJ2-3; TRBD2 aligns across 7 bases. The CDR3 has 16 residues. Germline V CDR1 and CDR2: MNHEY, SVGEGT. After removal of 6 bases from V and 8 bases from J, the junction contained 17 bases not matched to a gene. Written as DNA, the CDR3 is TGTGCCAGCAGCCGAATCACCACAGAACTAGCGCGTACGCAGTATTTT. Translation gives CASSRITTELARTQYF.

This clone was recorded only once. The genes are TRBV6-2 or TRBV6-3 and TRBJ2-2; D may be TRBD1 (6 bases). This CDR3 is built from 17 residues. CDR1 and CDR2 from the germline V gene are MNHEY and SVGEGT. V lost 0 bases, J lost 0 bases, and 11 bases lay in between. In DNA form, the CDR3 reads TGTGCCAGCAGTTACTCGAGGGGGAAAGCGAACACCGGGGAGCTGTTTTTT. Its protein product is CASSYSRGKANTGELFF.

This clone was recorded once. V is TRBV6-5 and J is TRBJ2-7; D might be TRBD1 (6 bases). The CDR3 sequence is 14 residues long. Per germline, CDR1 MNHEY and CDR2 SVGAGI. The V end was cut by 2 bases, the J end by 2 bases, with 10 bases between. The CDR3 protein is CASSYETGAYEQYF. The DNA of the CDR3 is TGTGCCAGCAGTTACGAGACAGGTGCCTACGAGCAGTACTTC.

J is TRBJ1-3 and V is TRBV6-5; 7 bases are shared with TRBD1. This CDR3 region has 15 residues. J lost 1 base, V lost 4 bases, and 4 bases had no gene match. Germline CDR1 is MNHEY and CDR2 is SVGAGI. The CDR3: CASSSQTGSGNTIYF. Here the CDR3 DNA reads TGTGCCAGCAGTTCACAGACAGGGTCTGGAAACACCATATATTTT.

This chain uses TRBV3-1 (or the pseudogene TRBV3-2) with TRBJ1-5, with D possibly TRBD1 on 5 matching bases. The CDR3 spans 14 residues. The germline V gene encodes CDR1 LGHDT and CDR2 YNNKEL (reference sequence). With 3 bases removed from V and 2 bases from J, the gap between germline ends came to 8 bases. CDR3 loop: CASSHQGGNQPQHF. In nucleotides, the CDR3 is TGTGCCAGCAGCCACCAGGGCGGCAATCAGCCCCAGCATTTT.

This chain joins TRBV7-2 and TRBJ1-1; TRBD1 matches 11 bases. Germline V CDR1 and CDR2: SGHTA, FQGNSA. The CDR3 totals 14 residues. J was trimmed by 6 bases and V by 6 bases; bases with no gene match: 6. CDR3 amino acids: CASSLDRGRAEAFF. CDR3 DNA sequence: TGTGCCAGCAGTTTGGACAGGGGGCGAGCTGAAGCTTTCTTT.

V and J are TRBV18 and TRBJ1-2; D is unclear. From germline, CDR1 is KGHSH and CDR2 LQKENI. Trimming took 5 bases from V and 5 from J, leaving 9 bases between them. This CDR3 region has 12 residues. In DNA form, the CDR3 reads TGTGCCAGCTCAGCTAGGGAGTATGGCTACACCTTC. The encoded protein is CASSAREYGYTF.

This clone has a handful of counts. The J gene is TRBJ2-5, the V gene TRBV4-2, with TRBD2 identical over 11 bases. The CDR3 has 18 amino acids. Germline V gene sequence: CDR1 LGHNA, CDR2 YNFKEQ. V trimming: 1 base; J trimming: 5 bases; junction bases outside the gene matches: 12. In nucleotides, the CDR3 is TGTGCCAGCAGCCAAGTGGCGGTAGCGGGGGGGCTTAGGGAGACCCAGTACTTC. As protein: CASSQVAVAGGLRETQYF.

The CDR3 protein is CASSFLQGNYGYTF. The DNA of the CDR3 is TGCGCCAGCAGCTTTCTACAGGGGAACTATGGCTACACCTTC. The V and J genes are TRBV5-1 and TRBJ1-2, with 7 nucleotides matching TRBD1. The germline V gene has CDR1 SGHRS and CDR2 YFSETQ. The CDR3 length is 14 residues. V lost 2 bases, J lost 2 bases, and 3 bases stayed unmatched.

V usage is TRBV7-2 and J usage is TRBJ1-1; D not resolved. In germline, CDR1 is SGHTA, CDR2 FQGNSA. Trimming removed 1 base at V and 1 base at J, with 7 bases between. The CDR3 is 14 amino acids. The CDR3 loop is CASSLDRWNTEAFF. Here the CDR3 DNA reads TGTGCCAGCAGCTTAGACAGATGGAACACTGAAGCTTTCTTT. The full variable domain, completed using reference TRBV7-2 and TRBJ1-1, is GAGVSQSPSNKVTEKGKDVELRCDPISGHTALYWYRQSLGQGLEFLIYFQGNSAPDKSGLPSDRFSAERTGGSVSTLTIQRTQQEDSAVYLCASSLDRWNTEAFFGQGTRLTVV.